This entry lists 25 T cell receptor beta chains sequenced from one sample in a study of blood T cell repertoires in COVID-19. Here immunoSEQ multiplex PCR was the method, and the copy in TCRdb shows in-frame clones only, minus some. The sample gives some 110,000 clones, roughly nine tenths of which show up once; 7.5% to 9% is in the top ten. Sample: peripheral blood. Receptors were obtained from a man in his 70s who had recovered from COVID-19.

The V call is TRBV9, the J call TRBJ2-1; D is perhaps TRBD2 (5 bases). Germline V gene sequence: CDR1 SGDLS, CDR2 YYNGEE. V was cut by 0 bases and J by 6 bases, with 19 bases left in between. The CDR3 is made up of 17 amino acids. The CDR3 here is CASSVGPRAGVSNEQFF. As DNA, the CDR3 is TGTGCCAGCAGCGTAGGCCCGAGGGCAGGAGTCAGCAATGAGCAGTTCTTC.

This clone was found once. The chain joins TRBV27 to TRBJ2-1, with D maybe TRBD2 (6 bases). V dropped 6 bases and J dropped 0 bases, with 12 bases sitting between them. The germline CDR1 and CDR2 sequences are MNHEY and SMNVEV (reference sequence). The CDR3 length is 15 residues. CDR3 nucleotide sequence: TGTGCCAGCAGGAAAGCGGAGGGCTCCTACAATGAGCAGTTCTTC. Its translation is CASRKAEGSYNEQFF.

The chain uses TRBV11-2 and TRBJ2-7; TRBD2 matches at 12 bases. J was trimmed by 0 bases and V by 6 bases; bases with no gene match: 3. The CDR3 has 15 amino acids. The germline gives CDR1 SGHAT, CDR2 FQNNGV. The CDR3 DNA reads TGTGCCAGCAGGCTGACTAGCGGGGGCTCCTACGAGCAGTACTTC. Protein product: CASRLTSGGSYEQYF.

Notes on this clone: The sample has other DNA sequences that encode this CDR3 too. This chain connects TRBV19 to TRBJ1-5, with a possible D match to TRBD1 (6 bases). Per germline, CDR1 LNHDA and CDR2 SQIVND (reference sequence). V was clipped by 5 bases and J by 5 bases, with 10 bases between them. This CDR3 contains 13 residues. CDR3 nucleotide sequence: TGTGCCAGTAGTTTCAGGGGTGATCAGCCCCAGCATTTT. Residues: CASSFRGDQPQHF.

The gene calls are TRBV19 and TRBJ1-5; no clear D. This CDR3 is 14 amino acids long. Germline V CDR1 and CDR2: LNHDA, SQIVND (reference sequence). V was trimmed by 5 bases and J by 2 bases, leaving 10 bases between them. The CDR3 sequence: CASSSGWGNQPQHF. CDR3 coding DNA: TGTGCCAGTAGTTCGGGGTGGGGCAATCAGCCCCAGCATTTT. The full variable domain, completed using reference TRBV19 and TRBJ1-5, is DGGITQSPKYLFRKEGQNVTLSCEQNLNHDAMYWYRQDPGQGLRLIYYSQIVNDFQKGDIAEGYSVSREKKESFPLTVTSAQKNPTAFYLCASSSGWGNQPQHFGDGTRLSIL.

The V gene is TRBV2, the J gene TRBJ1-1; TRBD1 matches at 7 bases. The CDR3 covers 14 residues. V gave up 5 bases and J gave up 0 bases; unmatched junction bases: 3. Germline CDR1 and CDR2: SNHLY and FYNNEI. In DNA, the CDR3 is TGTGCCAGCAGTTCGACAGGGTTGAACACTGAAGCTTTCTTT. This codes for CASSSTGLNTEAFF.

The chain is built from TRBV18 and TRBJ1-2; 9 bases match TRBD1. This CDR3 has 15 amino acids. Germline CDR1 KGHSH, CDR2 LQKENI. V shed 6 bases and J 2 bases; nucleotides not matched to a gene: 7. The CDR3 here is CASSKDRGANYGYTF. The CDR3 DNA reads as TGTGCCAGCTCCAAGGACAGGGGTGCGAACTATGGCTACACCTTC.

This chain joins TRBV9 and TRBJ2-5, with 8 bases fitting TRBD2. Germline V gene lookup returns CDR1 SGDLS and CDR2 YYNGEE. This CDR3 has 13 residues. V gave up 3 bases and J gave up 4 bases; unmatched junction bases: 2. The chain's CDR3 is CASSAGTRETQYF. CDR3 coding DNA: TGTGCCAGCAGCGCAGGGACTAGAGAGACCCAGTACTTC. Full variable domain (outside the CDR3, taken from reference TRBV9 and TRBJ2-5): DSGVTQTPKHLITATGQRVTLRCSPRSGDLSVYWYQQSLDQGLQFLIQYYNGEERAKGNILERFSAQQFPDLHSELNLSSLELGDSALYFCASSAGTRETQYFGPGTRLLVL.

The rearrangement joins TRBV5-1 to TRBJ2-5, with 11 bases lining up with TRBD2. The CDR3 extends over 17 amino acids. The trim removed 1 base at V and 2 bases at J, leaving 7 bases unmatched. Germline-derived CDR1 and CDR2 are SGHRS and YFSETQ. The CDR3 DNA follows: TGCGCCAGCAGCTTGATCGGGACTAGCGGAGGACAAGAGACCCAGTACTTC. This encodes CASSLIGTSGGQETQYF. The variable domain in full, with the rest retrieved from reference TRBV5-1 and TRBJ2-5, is KAGVTQTPRYLIKTRGQQVTLSCSPISGHRSVSWYQQTPGQGLQFLFEYFSETQRNKGNFPGRFSGRQFSNSRSEMNVSTLELGDSALYLCASSLIGTSGGQETQYFGPGTRLLVL.

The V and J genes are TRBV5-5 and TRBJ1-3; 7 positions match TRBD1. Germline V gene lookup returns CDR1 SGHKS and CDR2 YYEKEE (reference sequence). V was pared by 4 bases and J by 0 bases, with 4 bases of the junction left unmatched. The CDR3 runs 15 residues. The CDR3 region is CASSQGQLSGNTIYF. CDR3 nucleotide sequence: TGTGCCAGCAGCCAGGGACAGCTCTCTGGAAACACCATATATTTT.

The CDR3 DNA reads as TGTGCCAGCAGCCAAAGGGGATACACCGGGGAGCTGTTTTTT. Its translation: CASSQRGYTGELFF. The V call is TRBV3-1 (or the pseudogene TRBV3-2), the J call TRBJ2-2, with D tentatively TRBD1 (5 bases). Germline values: CDR1 LGHDT, CDR2 YNNKEL (reference sequence). The CDR3 contains 14 residues. The V end was cut by 2 bases, the J end by 3 bases, with 7 bases between.

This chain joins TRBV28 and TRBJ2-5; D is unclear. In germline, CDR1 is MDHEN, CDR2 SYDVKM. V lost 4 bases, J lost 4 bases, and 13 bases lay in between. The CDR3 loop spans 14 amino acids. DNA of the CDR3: TGTGCCAGCAGTTGGGCCAGCAAAAGAGAGACCCAGTACTTC. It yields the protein CASSWASKRETQYF.

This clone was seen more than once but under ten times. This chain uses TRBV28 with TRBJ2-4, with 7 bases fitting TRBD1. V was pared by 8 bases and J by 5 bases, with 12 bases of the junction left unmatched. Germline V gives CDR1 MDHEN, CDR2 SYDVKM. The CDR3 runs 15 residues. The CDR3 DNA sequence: TGTGCCAGCTCCGACCCCCGGGACAGACAAAACATTCAGTACTTC. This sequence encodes CASSDPRDRQNIQYF.

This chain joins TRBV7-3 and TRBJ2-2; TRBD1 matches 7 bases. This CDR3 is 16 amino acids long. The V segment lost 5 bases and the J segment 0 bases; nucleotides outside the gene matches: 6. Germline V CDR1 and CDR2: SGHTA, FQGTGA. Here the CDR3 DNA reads TGTGCCAGCAGCCCTCCGGGACAGTCGAACACCGGGGAGCTGTTTTTT. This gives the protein CASSPPGQSNTGELFF.

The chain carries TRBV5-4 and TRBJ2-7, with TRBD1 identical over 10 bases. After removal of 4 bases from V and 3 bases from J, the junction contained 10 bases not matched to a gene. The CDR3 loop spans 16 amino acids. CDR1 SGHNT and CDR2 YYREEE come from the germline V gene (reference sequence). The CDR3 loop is CASSLRQGARIYEQYF. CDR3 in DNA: TGTGCCAGCAGCCTGCGACAGGGGGCAAGAATCTACGAGCAGTACTTC. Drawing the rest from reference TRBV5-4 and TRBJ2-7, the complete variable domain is ETGVTQSPTHLIKTRGQQVTLRCSSQSGHNTVSWYQQALGQGPQFIFQYYREEENGRGNFPPRFSGLQFPNYSSELNVNALELDDSALYLCASSLRQGARIYEQYFGPGTRLTVT.

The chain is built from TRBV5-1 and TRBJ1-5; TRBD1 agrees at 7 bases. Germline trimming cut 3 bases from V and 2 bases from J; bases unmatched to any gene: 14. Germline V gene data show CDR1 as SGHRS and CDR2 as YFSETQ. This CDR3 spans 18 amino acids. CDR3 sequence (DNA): TGCGCCAGCAGCTCCGCAAGGGAAACAGGGGACGGCAATCAGCCCCAGCATTTT. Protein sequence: CASSSARETGDGNQPQHF.

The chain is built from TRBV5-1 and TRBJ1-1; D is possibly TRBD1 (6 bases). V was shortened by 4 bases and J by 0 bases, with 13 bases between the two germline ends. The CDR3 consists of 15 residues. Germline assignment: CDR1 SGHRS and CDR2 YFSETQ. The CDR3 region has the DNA TGCGCCAGCAGCGTACCGACAGGTTTGAACACTGAAGCTTTCTTT. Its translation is CASSVPTGLNTEAFF.

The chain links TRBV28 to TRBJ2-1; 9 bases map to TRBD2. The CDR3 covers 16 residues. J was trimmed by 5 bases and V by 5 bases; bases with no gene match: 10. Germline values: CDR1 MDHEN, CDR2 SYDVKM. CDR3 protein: CASSDLAGGSHNEQFF. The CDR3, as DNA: TGTGCCAGCAGTGATTTGGCGGGAGGGTCCCACAATGAGCAGTTCTTC.

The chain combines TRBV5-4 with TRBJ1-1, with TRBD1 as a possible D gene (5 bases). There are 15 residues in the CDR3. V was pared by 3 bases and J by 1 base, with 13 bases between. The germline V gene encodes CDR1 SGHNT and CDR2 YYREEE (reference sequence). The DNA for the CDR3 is TGTGCCAGCAGCTCCCCGACAGAAGGGAACACTGAAGCTTTCTTT. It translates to CASSSPTEGNTEAFF. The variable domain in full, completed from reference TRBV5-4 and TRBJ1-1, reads ETGVTQSPTHLIKTRGQQVTLRCSSQSGHNTVSWYQQALGQGPQFIFQYYREEENGRGNFPPRFSGLQFPNYSSELNVNALELDDSALYLCASSSPTEGNTEAFFGQGTRLTVV.

CDR3 sequence: CASSEGGGRSYEQYF. The CDR3 nucleotides read TGTGCCAGCAGTGAGGGGGGGGGAAGATCCTACGAGCAGTACTTC. The rearrangement joins TRBV6-1 to TRBJ2-7; 7 nucleotides match TRBD2. V gave up 3 bases and J gave up 1 base; unmatched junction bases: 6. The CDR3 is 15 residues long. CDR1 and CDR2 (germline): MNHNS, SASEGT.

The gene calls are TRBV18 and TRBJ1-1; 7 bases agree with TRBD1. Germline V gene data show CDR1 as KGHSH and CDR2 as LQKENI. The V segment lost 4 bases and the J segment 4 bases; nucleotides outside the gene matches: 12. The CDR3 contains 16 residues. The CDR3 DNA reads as TGTGCCAGCTCACAAACAGGGGTTTACGGTAGCACTGAAGCTTTCTTT. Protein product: CASSQTGVYGSTEAFF.

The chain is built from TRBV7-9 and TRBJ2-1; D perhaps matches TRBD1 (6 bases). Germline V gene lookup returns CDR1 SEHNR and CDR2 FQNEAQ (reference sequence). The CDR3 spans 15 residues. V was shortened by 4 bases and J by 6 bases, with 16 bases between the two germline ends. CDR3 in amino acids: CASSSINRVFNEQFF. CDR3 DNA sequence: TGTGCCAGCAGCTCGATTAACAGGGTATTCAATGAGCAGTTCTTC.

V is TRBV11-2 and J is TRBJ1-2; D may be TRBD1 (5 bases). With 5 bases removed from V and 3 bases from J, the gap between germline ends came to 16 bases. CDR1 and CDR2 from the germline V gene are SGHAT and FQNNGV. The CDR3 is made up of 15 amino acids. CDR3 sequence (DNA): TGTGCCAGCAGCCTCCGGGGAGGAGGGGACTATGGCTACACCTTC. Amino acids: CASSLRGGGDYGYTF. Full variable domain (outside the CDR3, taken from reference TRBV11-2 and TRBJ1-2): EAGVAQSPRYKIIEKRQSVAFWCNPISGHATLYWYQQILGQGPKLLIQFQNNGVVDDSQLPKDRFSAERLKGVDSTLKIQPAKLEDSAVYLCASSLRGGGDYGYTFGSGTRLTVV.

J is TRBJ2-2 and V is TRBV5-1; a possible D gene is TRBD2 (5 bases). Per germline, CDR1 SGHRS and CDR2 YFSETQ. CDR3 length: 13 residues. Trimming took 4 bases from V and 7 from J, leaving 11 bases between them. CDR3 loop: CASSLAEDGELFF. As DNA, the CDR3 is TGCGCCAGCAGCCTTGCGGAGGACGGGGAGCTGTTTTTT.

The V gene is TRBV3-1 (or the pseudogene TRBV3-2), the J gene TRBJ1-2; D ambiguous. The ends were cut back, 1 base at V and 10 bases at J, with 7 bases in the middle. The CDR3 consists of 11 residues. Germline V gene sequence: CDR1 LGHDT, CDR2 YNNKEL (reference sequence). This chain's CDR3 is CASSQGGFYTF. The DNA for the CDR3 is TGTGCCAGCAGCCAAGGCGGCTTCTACACCTTC.